This section outlines one TCR beta chain sequence together with its context. CDR3 size: 13 residues. Germline lookup yields CDR1 MNHEY and CDR2 SMNVEV (reference sequence). Trimming removed 6 bases from V and 4 bases from J, with 12 bases in between. Per the original methods: Using reference gene primer amplification, nucleated cell counts were estimated. TCRdb keeps only in-frame clones here, not all; method: immunoSEQ multiplex PCR. That table gives V, J and clone size, and the DNA gave D and trimming. Of roughly 280,000 clones listed, more than 85% are singletons. The data originate from a study of blood T cell repertoires in COVID-19. Looking at the study overall: Acute and convalescent COVID-19 samples came from the United States, Italy and Spain. Sources were T cells, B-cell-depleted T cells, or PBMCs; the material itself was cDNA or gDNA.

The TCR sequence derives from a man aged 18 to 29 with active or convalescent COVID-19. This chain links TRBV27 with TRBJ1-1; D gene ambiguous. The sequenced sample was peripheral blood. CDR3 region: CASSHGLATEAFF. The CDR3 DNA follows: TGTGCCAGCAGCCATGGCCTGGCCACTGAAGCTTTCTTT.